The entry that follows covers one T cell receptor beta chain sequence. Authors' processing steps: Reference gene primer amplification gave nucleated cell count estimates. TCRdb keeps only in-frame clones here, not all; method: immunoSEQ multiplex PCR. The V and J calls and clone size were taken over from that table, and D and trimming were inferred from the DNA. The table lists approximately 190,000 clones, around 87% of them singletons, with 20% to 25% in the top ten. CDR3 length equals 13 residues. V shed 6 bases and J shed 0 bases, with 9 bases lying between them. The germline gives CDR1 MNHEY, CDR2 SVGAGI. The study drew participants aged about 18 to 90 years from around 24 US areas. This specimen comes from a study of blood T cell repertoires in COVID-19.

Sequencing was performed on PBMCs or T cells enriched from blood (not recorded which). V gene TRBV6-5 combines with J gene TRBJ2-7, with a tentative D call TRBD2 (6 bases). The sequence was collected from a woman between 40 and 50 years old in a cohort exposed to, infected with or recovered from COVID-19 (not recorded which). The CDR3 reads CASRGGYSYEQYF. The CDR3 DNA is TGTGCCAGCAGGGGGGGATACTCCTACGAGCAGTACTTC.